The clone carrying this T cell receptor beta chain showed up just a few times. TCRdb's table, derived via immunoSEQ multiplex PCR, lists solely in-frame clones and lacks some. The data show hundreds of thousands of clones, around 87% seen once. This sample is part of a study of blood T cell repertoires in COVID-19. Per germline, CDR1 KGHSH and CDR2 LQKENI. CDR3 size: 16 residues. The V end was cut by 3 bases, the J end by 4 bases, with 17 bases between. This clonotype was sampled from a woman between 45 and 65 years old with COVID-19, enrolled during active disease. The chain is built from TRBV18 and TRBJ2-3, with a weak D call TRBD1 (7 bases). Material: peripheral blood. The CDR3 sequence is CASSPPRGGGPDTQYF. Written as DNA, the CDR3 is TGTGCCAGCTCACCCCCCCGAGGAGGGGGCCCAGATACGCAGTATTTT.